A selection of T cell receptor beta chains follows, all from one sample in a study of T-cell memory formation after mild COVID-19. TCRdb independently ran MiXCR on the 5' RACE reads; one entry per CDR3 protein. The data show about 130,000 distinct CDR3 sequences, with less than 25% seen just once and about 24% held by the top ten. The specimen was PBMCs or a T cell subset sorted from them (not recorded which). Receptors were obtained from an adult woman who had mild COVID-19 (a few samples of this study predate the infection). Cell type and time point are not known. Each CDR3 is given with its conserved first and last residue. The D gene is left open where the match is weak. Size is stated for part of the rows, as once, few or many counts, or as a class when the clone is expanded.

CDR3: CASSQPPLAGQADTQYF
V: TRBV4-2
length: 17
D: TRBD2
size: few

CDR3: CASSQDPWSACTF
V: TRBV4-1
length: 13
D: NA
size: NA

CDR3: CASSYSSVGQGLDTQYF
V: TRBV6-5
length: 17
D: TRBD1
size: NA

CDR3: CSVGVADRGYQETQYF
V: TRBV29-1
length: 16
D: TRBD1
size: NA

CDR3: CASSFRTDRRFF
V: TRBV12-3/TRBV12-4
length: 12
D: NA
size: NA

CDR3: CASSYQDRVQETQYF
V: TRBV6-5
length: 15
D: TRBD1
size: NA

CDR3: CASSHLSGGGQETQYF
V: TRBV7-8
length: 16
D: TRBD2
size: NA

CDR3: CAWSAGLNEQYF
V: TRBV30
length: 12
D: NA
size: few

CDR3: CASNGGAYNEQFF
V: TRBV7-8
length: 13
D: TRBD2
size: NA

CDR3: CASTQGSTEAFF
V: TRBV19
length: 12
D: NA
size: NA

CDR3: CASSIAGPAYEQYF
V: TRBV10-2
length: 14
D: TRBD2
size: NA

CDR3: CASSSTENYGYTF
V: TRBV7-2
length: 13
D: NA
size: NA

CDR3: CASNSGRVNTGELFF
V: TRBV5-1
length: 15
D: NA
size: few

CDR3: CASSARQGSPEAFF
V: TRBV13
length: 14
D: TRBD1
size: NA

CDR3: CASSLELAGAPNEQFF
V: TRBV7-9
length: 16
D: TRBD2
size: few

CDR3: CASSAGLAGVDTQYF
V: TRBV5-1
length: 15
D: TRBD2
size: few

CDR3: CASSHSGREQFF
V: TRBV4-3
length: 12
D: NA
size: few

CDR3: CATSRQGLWYNEQFF
V: TRBV15
length: 15
D: NA
size: many

CDR3: CASSPRTPEEGLEETQYF
V: TRBV7-9
length: 18
D: TRBD2
size: once

CDR3: CASSPNPYGPYNEQFF
V: TRBV7-9
length: 16
D: NA
size: many

CDR3: CASSLGQGGYF
V: TRBV12-3/TRBV12-4
length: 11
D: TRBD1
size: few

CDR3: CATGPTAHEKLFF
V: TRBV6-6
length: 13
D: NA
size: NA

CDR3: CASSYSPGELFF
V: TRBV6-5
length: 12
D: NA
size: few

CDR3: CASSPHPMGGEIEQYF
V: TRBV9
length: 16
D: TRBD2
size: NA

CDR3: CASSQEGAGGEYEQYF
V: TRBV4-1
length: 16
D: TRBD1
size: few

CDR3: CAWSVGGTRFRDEQFF
V: TRBV30
length: 16
D: NA
size: NA

CDR3: CASSLAAAGGPPYEQYF
V: TRBV7-2
length: 17
D: TRBD2
size: few

CDR3: CASSPRLAEYNEQFF
V: TRBV5-5
length: 15
D: TRBD2
size: few

CDR3: CASSQDKPDTQYF
V: TRBV4-3
length: 13
D: NA
size: many

CDR3: CASSLAWTSGGAYEQYF
V: TRBV11-1
length: 17
D: TRBD2
size: NA

CDR3: CASTPGQPINYGYTF
V: TRBV7-9
length: 15
D: TRBD1
size: once

CDR3: CSARVLAYTDTQYF
V: TRBV20-1
length: 14
D: NA
size: NA